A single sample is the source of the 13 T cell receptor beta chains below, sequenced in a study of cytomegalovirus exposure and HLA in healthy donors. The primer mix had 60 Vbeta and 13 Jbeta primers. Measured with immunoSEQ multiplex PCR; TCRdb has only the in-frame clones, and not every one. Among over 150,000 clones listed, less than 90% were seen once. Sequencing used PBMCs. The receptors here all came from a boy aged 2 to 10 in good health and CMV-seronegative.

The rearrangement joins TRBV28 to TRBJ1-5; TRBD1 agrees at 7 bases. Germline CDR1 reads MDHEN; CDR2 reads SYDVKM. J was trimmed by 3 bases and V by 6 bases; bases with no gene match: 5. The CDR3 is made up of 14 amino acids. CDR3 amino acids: CASSLDRSNQPQHF. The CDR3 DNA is TGTGCCAGCAGCCTGGACAGGTCCAATCAGCCCCAGCATTTT.

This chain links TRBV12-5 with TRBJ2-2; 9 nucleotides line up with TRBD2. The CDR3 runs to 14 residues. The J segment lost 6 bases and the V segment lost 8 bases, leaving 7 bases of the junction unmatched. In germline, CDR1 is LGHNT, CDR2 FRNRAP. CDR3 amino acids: CASSGGRAPGELFF. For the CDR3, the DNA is TGTGCTAGTTCCGGCGGGAGGGCCCCCGGGGAGCTGTTTTTT.

The DNA for the CDR3 is TGTGCCAGCAGCTTGTCGGACGGGATAAACCAGTACTTC. It codes for CASSLSDGINQYF. The chain employs TRBV5-4 and TRBJ2-7; D might be TRBD2 (5 bases). This CDR3 is 13 amino acids long. Trimming removed 1 base at V and 10 bases at J, with 15 bases between. Germline V gene data show CDR1 as SGHNT and CDR2 as YYREEE (reference sequence).

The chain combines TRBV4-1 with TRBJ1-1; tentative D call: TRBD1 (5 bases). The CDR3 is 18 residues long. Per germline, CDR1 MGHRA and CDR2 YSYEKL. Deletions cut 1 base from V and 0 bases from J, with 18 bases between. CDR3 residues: CASSQGLTRTRMNTEAFF. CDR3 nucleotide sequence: TGCGCCAGCAGCCAAGGCTTGACTCGGACAAGGATGAACACTGAAGCTTTCTTT.

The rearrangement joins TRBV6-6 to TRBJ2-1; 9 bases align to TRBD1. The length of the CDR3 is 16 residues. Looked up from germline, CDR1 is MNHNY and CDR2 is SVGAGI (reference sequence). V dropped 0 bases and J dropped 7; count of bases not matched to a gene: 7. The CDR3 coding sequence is TGTGCCAGCAGTTACTCGAGACAGGGGGATCGGAATGAGCAGTTCTTC. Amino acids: CASSYSRQGDRNEQFF.

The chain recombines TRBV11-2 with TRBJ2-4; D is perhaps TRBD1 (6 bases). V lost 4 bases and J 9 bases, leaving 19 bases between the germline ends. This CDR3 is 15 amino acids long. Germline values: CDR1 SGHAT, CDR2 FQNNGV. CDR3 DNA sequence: TGTGCCAGCAGCTCCTTACAGGGTCGGTTAATCATTCAGTACTTC. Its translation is CASSSLQGRLIIQYF.

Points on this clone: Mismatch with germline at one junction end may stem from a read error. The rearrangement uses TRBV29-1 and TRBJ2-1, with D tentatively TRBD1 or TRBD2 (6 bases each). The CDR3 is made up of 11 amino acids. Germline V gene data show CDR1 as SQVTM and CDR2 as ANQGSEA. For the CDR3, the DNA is TGCAGCGCTGAAGGGGGACGCCGACTAGTCTTC. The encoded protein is CSAEGGRRLVF.

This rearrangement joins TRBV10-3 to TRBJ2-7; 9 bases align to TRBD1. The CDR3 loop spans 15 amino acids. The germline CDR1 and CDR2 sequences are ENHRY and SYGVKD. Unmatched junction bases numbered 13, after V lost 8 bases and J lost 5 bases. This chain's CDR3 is CAIQTGRTGVDEQYF. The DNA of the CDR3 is TGTGCCATCCAGACAGGCAGGACAGGGGTTGACGAGCAGTACTTC.

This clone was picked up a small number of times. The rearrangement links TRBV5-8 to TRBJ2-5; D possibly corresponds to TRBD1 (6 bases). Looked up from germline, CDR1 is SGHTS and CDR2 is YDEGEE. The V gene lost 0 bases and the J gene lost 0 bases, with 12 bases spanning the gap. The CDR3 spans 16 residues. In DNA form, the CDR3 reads TGTGCCAGCAGCTTGGGACAGGCCATGAACCAAGAGACCCAGTACTTC. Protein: CASSLGQAMNQETQYF.

CDR3 sequence: CASSLKQGSTDTQYF. DNA for the CDR3: TGTGCCAGCAGTTTAAAACAGGGGAGCACAGATACGCAGTATTTT. This chain links TRBV28 with TRBJ2-3; 7 nucleotides line up with TRBD1. The junction had 2 bases not matched to a gene; V was cut back by 2 bases and J by 0 bases. Per the germline V gene, CDR1 is MDHEN and CDR2 is SYDVKM. This CDR3 spans 15 amino acids.

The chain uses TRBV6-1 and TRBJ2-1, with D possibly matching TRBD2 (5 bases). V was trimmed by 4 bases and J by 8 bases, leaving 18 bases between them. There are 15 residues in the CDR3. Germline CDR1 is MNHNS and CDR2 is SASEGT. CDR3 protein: CASSGQFWGEDEQFF. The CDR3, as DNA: TGTGCCAGCAGTGGACAATTCTGGGGAGAGGATGAGCAGTTCTTC.

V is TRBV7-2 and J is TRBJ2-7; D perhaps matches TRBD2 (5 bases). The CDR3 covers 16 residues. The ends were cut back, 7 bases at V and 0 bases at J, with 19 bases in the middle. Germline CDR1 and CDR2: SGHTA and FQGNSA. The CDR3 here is CASTHRGRTYSYEQYF. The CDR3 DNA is TGTGCCAGCACCCACCGAGGCAGGACTTACTCCTACGAGCAGTACTTC.

This chain's CDR3 is CASSSSPKNIQYF. The DNA for the CDR3 is TGCGCCAGCAGCTCCTCCCCCAAAAACATTCAGTACTTC. J is TRBJ2-4 and V is TRBV5-1; unclear D gene. The V end lost 3 bases, the J end lost 2 bases, and 6 bases lay between the germline ends. The germline V gene has CDR1 SGHRS and CDR2 YFSETQ. This CDR3 comprises 13 residues.